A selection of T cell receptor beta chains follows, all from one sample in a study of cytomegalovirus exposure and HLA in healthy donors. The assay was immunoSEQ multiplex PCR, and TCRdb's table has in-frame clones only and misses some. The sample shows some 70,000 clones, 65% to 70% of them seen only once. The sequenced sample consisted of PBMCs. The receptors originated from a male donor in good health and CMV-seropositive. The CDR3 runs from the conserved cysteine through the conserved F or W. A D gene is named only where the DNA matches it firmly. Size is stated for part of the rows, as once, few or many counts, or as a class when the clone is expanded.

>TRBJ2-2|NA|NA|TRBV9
TGTGCCAGCAGCGCCATTCAGTCGAACACCGGGGAGCTGTTTTTT
CASSAIQSNTGELFF
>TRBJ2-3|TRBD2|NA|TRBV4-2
TGTGCCAGCAGCCCTCCAAGCGGGAGGGGGGCTAGCACAGATACGCAGTATTTT
CASSPPSGRGASTDTQYF
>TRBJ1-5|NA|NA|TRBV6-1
TGTGCCAGCAGTGAAAGGCCCACGACAGGTAGGATGCAGCCCCAGCATTTT
CASSERPTTGRMQPQHF
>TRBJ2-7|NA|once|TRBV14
TGTGCCAGCAGCCAAGTATCGAAGGGGCAATACGAGCAGTACTTC
CASSQVSKGQYEQYF
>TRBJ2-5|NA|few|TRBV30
TGTGCCTGGAGTGGACAACTCACCCAGTACTTC
CAWSGQLTQYF
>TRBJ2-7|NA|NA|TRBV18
TGTGCCAGCTCACCGGGAGGGGGGACCTACGAGCAGTACTTC
CASSPGGGTYEQYF
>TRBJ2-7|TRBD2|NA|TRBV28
TGTGCCAGCAGTTTACGTTCGGGGGGGGATGGCTACGAGCAGTACTTC
CASSLRSGGDGYEQYF
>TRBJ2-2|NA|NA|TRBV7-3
TGTGCCAGCAGTGGACAGATTAACACCGGGGAGCTGTTTTTT
CASSGQINTGELFF
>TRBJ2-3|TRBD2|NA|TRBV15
TGTGCCACCAGCGGGAGGGCGGGAGGAGGGGATACGCAGTATTTT
CATSGRAGGGDTQYF
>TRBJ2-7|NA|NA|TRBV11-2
TGTGCCAGCAGCTTAGTCAGGGCCGAGCAGTACTTC
CASSLVRAEQYF
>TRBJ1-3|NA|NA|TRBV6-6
TGTGCCAGCACGGTGAGCTCTGGAAACACCATATATTTT
CASTVSSGNTIYF
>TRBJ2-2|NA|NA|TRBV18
TGTGCCAGCTCACAACGTCGGACAGCCAACACCGGGGAGCTGTTTTTT
CASSQRRTANTGELFF
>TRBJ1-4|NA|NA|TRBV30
TGTGCCTGGAGTAATCTAGACAGAGATAATGAAAAACTGTTTTTT
CAWSNLDRDNEKLFF
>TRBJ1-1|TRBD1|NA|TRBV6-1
TGTGCCAGCAGTTCACAGGGGGCGAACACTGAAGCTTTCTTT
CASSSQGANTEAFF
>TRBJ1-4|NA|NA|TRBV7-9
TGTGCCAGCAGCCCGAGGGGGATTACTAATGAAAAACTGTTTTTT
CASSPRGITNEKLFF
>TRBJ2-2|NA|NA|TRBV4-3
TGCGCCAGCAGCCAAGACTTCTCGTTAACCGGGGAGCTGTTTTTT
CASSQDFSLTGELFF
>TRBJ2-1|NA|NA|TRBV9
TGTGCCAGCAGCGTAGGTGGGTTGAGGGGGTTCTACAATGAGCAGTTCTTC
CASSVGGLRGFYNEQFF
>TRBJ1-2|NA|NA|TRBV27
TGTGCCAGCAGTTTAGTAGCTAACTATGGCTACACCTTC
CASSLVANYGYTF
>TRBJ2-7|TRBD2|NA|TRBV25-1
TGTGCCAGCAGTGCATGGGGGGGGTCTTCATACGAGCAGTACTTC
CASSAWGGSSYEQYF
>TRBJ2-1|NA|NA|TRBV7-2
TGTGCCAGCAGCTTATCCCGGGGGGCCTCAAATGAGCAGTTCTTC
CASSLSRGASNEQFF
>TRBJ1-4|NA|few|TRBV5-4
TGTGCCAGCAGCTTGCCTGAGAATGAAAAACTGTTTTTT
CASSLPENEKLFF
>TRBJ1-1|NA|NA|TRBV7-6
TGTGCCAGCAGATCTTTAAACGGGACACAAAACACTGAAGCTTTCTTT
CASRSLNGTQNTEAFF
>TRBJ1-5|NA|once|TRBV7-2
TGTGCCAGCAGCTTAGAAGGGCAGGGGAATCAGCCCCAGCATTTT
CASSLEGQGNQPQHF
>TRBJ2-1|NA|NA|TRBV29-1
TGCAGCGTCAAGAGACAGGTAGGGTCGGATGAGCAGTTCTTC
CSVKRQVGSDEQFF
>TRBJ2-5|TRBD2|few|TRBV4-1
TGCGCCAGCAGCTCAGTTCTAGCGGGAGCCCCGGCTATGACCCAGTACTTC
CASSSVLAGAPAMTQYF
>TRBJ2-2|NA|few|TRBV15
TGTGCCACCAGCAGAGATGACTGGGAGTCGAACACCGGGGAGCTGTTTTTT
CATSRDDWESNTGELFF
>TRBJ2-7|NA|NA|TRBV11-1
TGTGCCAGCAGCCTCGGGGCGGGGCACGAGCAGTACTTC
CASSLGAGHEQYF
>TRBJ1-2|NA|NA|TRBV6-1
TGTGCCAGCAGGGGGTCTCAGGGTAGAGACTATGGCTACACCTTC
CASRGSQGRDYGYTF
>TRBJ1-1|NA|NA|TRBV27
TGTGCCAGCAGTTCCCCCGCAGGGTTGGACACTGAAGCTTTCTTT
CASSSPAGLDTEAFF
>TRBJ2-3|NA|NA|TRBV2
TGTGCCAGCAACCCAGGGTGGCACTCTAGCACAGATACGCAGTATTTT
CASNPGWHSSTDTQYF
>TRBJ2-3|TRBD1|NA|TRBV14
TGTGCCAGCAGCCCCGCCCGACAGGGGGTCACAGATACGCAGTATTTT
CASSPARQGVTDTQYF
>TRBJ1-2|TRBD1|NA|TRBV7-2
TGTGCCAGCAGCAAAGACAGGGACTATGGCTACACCTTC
CASSKDRDYGYTF
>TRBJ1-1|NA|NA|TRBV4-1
TGCGCCAGCAGCCAGAAGACAGAGAACACTGAAGCTTTCTTT
CASSQKTENTEAFF
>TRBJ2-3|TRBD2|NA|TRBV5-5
TGTGCCAGCAGCTGGGGGACTAGCGGGAGCACAGATACGCAGTATTTT
CASSWGTSGSTDTQYF
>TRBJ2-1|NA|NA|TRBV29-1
TGCAGCGTGGGCAGCCCCAATGAGCAGTTCTTC
CSVGSPNEQFF
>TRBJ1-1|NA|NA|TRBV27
TGTGCCAGCAGTTTGTCCGCGGTGAACACTGAAGCTTTCTTT
CASSLSAVNTEAFF
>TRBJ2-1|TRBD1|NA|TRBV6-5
TGTGCCAGCAGCCGGGACAGGGGCAATGAGCAGTTCTTC
CASSRDRGNEQFF
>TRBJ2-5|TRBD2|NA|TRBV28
TGTGCCAGCAGTTTAGGGGGAGGGGTCCGAGAGACCCAGTACTTC
CASSLGGGVRETQYF
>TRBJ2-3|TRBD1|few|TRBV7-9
TGTGCCAGCAGGCCGACAGGGGCAGATACGCAGTATTTT
CASRPTGADTQYF
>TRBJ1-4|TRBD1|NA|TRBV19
TGTGCCAGTAGTAGCACAGGGGGCCAAGAAAAACTGTTTTTT
CASSSTGGQEKLFF